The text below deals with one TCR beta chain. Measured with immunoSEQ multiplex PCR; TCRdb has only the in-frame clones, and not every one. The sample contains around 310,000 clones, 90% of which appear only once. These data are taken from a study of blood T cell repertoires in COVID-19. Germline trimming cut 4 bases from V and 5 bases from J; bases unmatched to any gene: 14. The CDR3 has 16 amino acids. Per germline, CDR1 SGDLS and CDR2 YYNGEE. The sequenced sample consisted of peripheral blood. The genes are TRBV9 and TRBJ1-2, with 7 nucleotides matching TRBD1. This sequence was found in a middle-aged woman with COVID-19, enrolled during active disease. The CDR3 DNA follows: TGTGCCAGCAGCCCCTACTGGGACAGAGAAGTTTATGGCTACACCTTC. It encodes CASSPYWDREVYGYTF.